This TCR beta chain was found in a study of blood T cell repertoires in COVID-19. Original methodology: Estimation of nucleated cell counts was performed using reference gene primer amplification. The repertoire was sequenced with immunoSEQ multiplex PCR; TCRdb's copy has only in-frame clones and lacks some. Clonal size and the V and J genes are those of that table, whereas D and trimming came from the DNA. The data contain approximately 350,000 clones, 70% to 90% of them singletons. The table lists this clone with a count of one. This CDR3 is 18 amino acids long. The J segment lost 0 bases and the V segment lost 2 bases, leaving 9 bases of the junction unmatched. Germline assignment: CDR1 SGHDT and CDR2 YYEEEE.

Sequencing was done on a sample of peripheral blood. V usage is TRBV5-6 and J usage is TRBJ1-5, with 9 bases that match TRBD1. The clonotype originates from a woman aged 60-75 years with COVID-19, enrolled during active disease. The CDR3 is CASSLMDRGDYSNQPQHF. The CDR3 nucleotides read TGTGCCAGCAGCTTAATGGACAGGGGCGATTATAGCAATCAGCCCCAGCATTTT.